These 7 T cell receptor beta chains were all obtained from the same sample, sequenced in a study of blood T cell repertoires in COVID-19. Produced via immunoSEQ multiplex PCR; TCRdb's table is partial and in-frame only. The repertoire has 200,000 to 250,000 clones, approximately 82% of them found once; the top ten carry 1.5% to 2%. Material for sequencing was peripheral blood. These receptors originate from a woman aged 80 or over with acute or convalescent COVID-19.

CDR3 sequence (DNA): TGTGCCAGCAGTTACACGGGGGGGCCTGTCCGGGCAGATACGCAGTATTTT. Translation: CASSYTGGPVRADTQYF. This chain links TRBV6-2 or TRBV6-3 with TRBJ2-3; 8 nucleotides line up with TRBD2. The CDR3 is 17 residues long. V trimming: 2 bases; J trimming: 4 bases; junction bases outside the gene matches: 11. Germline CDR1 MNHEY, CDR2 SVGEGT.

The chain has TRBV6-2 or TRBV6-3 and TRBJ1-1; D not resolved. Trimming pared 2 bases from V and 2 bases from J, leaving 6 bases between. Per germline, CDR1 MNHEY and CDR2 SVGEGT. The CDR3 covers 13 residues. The chain's CDR3 is CASSYAGNTEAFF. CDR3 nucleotides: TGTGCCAGCAGTTACGCAGGAAACACTGAAGCTTTCTTT.

The chain uses TRBV7-9 and TRBJ2-7; 9 bases are shared with TRBD1. After removal of 7 bases from V and 1 base from J, the junction contained 8 bases not matched to a gene. The CDR3 has 15 residues. CDR1 is SEHNR and CDR2 is FQNEAQ in the germline V gene (reference sequence). The CDR3 loop reads CASTSGQGVSYEQYF. CDR3 coding DNA: TGTGCCAGCACCTCGGGACAGGGAGTATCCTACGAGCAGTACTTC.

This clone appeared a single time. The V gene is TRBV5-6, the J gene TRBJ2-7, with D hard to call. The CDR3 covers 13 residues. Per germline, CDR1 SGHDT and CDR2 YYEEEE. V lost 0 bases and J lost 3, with 7 bases in between. This CDR3 is CASSLGRSYEQYF. CDR3 nucleotides: TGTGCCAGCAGCTTGGGTCGGAGCTACGAGCAGTACTTC.

The CDR3 coding sequence is TGTGCCAGCAGACCCGGAGGCACAGATACGCAGTATTTT. It codes for CASRPGGTDTQYF. The chain carries TRBV28 and TRBJ2-3; D call uncertain. Germline CDR1 and CDR2: MDHEN and SYDVKM. This CDR3 is built from 13 residues. The V end lost 6 bases, the J end lost 1 base, and 8 bases lay between the germline ends.

The CDR3 is CASSLGTSGRIDEQFF. The CDR3 DNA is TGTGCCAGCAGCTTGGGGACTAGCGGGAGGATAGATGAGCAGTTCTTC. V is TRBV5-4 and J is TRBJ2-1; 14 nucleotides align to TRBD2. The CDR3 sequence is 16 residues long. Trimming removed 0 bases from V and 8 bases from J; junction bases left unmatched: 4. Germline CDR1 and CDR2: SGHNT and YYREEE (reference sequence).

The chain joins TRBV20-1 to TRBJ2-5; D might be TRBD2 (5 bases). The CDR3 is made up of 11 amino acids. The germline V and J ends were trimmed by 3 bases and 4 bases, with 6 bases remaining between them. Germline CDR1 and CDR2: DFQATT and SNEGSKA (reference sequence). CDR3 sequence reads: CSASLAETQYF. The CDR3 nucleotides are TGCAGTGCTAGCCTAGCAGAGACCCAGTACTTC.